Shown below are 19 T cell receptor beta chains from a single sample sequenced in a study of CD8+CD57+ T cells in acquired aplastic anemia listed by TCRdb under 2018. This sample was sequenced with an Illumina HiSeq 2000. TCR beta VDJ combination and CDR3 sequence profiling used genomic DNA as the template. TCRdb reworked the public reads: Q25 trimming with fastp, MiXCR clone assembly, productive beta chains retained. Duplicate CDR3 protein sequences are folded into a single record with the most common DNA and genes. This sample holds 250,000 to 350,000 distinct CDR3 sequences; under 60% were observed only once. The ten largest clones take up roughly 1.2% of the sample. Flow cytometry had shown CD8+CD57+ cell expansion in the patients selected for sequencing. Sequencing was performed on sorted CD4+, CD8+, or CD8+CD57+ T cells (not recorded which) from PBMCs. The source of these receptors is a human donor with aplastic anemia.

The chain carries TRBV7-9 and TRBJ2-2, with D perhaps TRBD2 (5 bases). V lost 9 bases to trimming and J lost 5 bases, with 19 bases between them. CDR1 SEHNR and CDR2 FQNEAQ come from the germline V gene (reference sequence). This CDR3 region has 15 residues. In DNA form, the CDR3 reads TGTGCCAGTAGTATGGCCGGGGTTGGGACCGGGGAGCTGTTTTTT. It codes for CASSMAGVGTGELFF.

This clonotype was seen ten or more times. The chain links TRBV5-1 to TRBJ1-2; 8 bases line up with TRBD1. Trimming at V came to 3 bases and at J to 2 bases, leaving 6 bases not matched to a gene. The CDR3 extends over 15 amino acids. Germline values: CDR1 SGHRS, CDR2 YFSETQ. CDR3 sequence: CASSSGGAPNYGYTF. CDR3 in DNA: TGCGCCAGCAGCTCAGGGGGCGCCCCCAACTATGGCTACACCTTC.

Turning to this clonotype: A read error may produce the germline difference seen at one junction end. The chain carries TRBV7-9 and TRBJ2-7; D possibly corresponds to TRBD2 (7 bases). The CDR3 has 15 amino acids. Per the germline V gene, CDR1 is SEHNR and CDR2 is FQNEAQ (reference sequence). CDR3: CASSKGGSSSYEQYF. The DNA for the CDR3 is TGCGCCAGCAGCAAGGGGGGGTCGAGCTCCTACGAGCAGTACTTC.

V and J are TRBV7-7 and TRBJ2-3, with 8 bases identical to TRBD1. Germline V gives CDR1 SSHAT, CDR2 FNYEAQ (reference sequence). The CDR3 runs 13 residues. The V segment lost 3 bases and the J segment 10 bases; nucleotides outside the gene matches: 6. The CDR3 is CASSLASGQAQYF. In nucleotides, the CDR3 is TGTGCCAGCAGCTTGGCTTCGGGACAGGCGCAGTATTTT.

The chain links TRBV7-4 to TRBJ2-7; maybe TRBD2 (5 bases). With 5 bases removed from V and 4 bases from J, the gap between germline ends came to 18 bases. The CDR3 has 15 amino acids. CDR1 is SGHVT and CDR2 is SQSDAQ in the germline V gene. The CDR3 sequence: CASSPNWGASYEQYF. The DNA of the CDR3 is TGTGCCAGCAGCCCAAATTGGGGAGCCTCTTACGAGCAGTACTTC.

This clonotype occurred a few times. This chain joins TRBV7-6 and TRBJ1-2; D remains ambiguous. This CDR3 has 13 residues. Trimming removed 0 bases from V and 4 bases from J, with 6 bases in between. Germline V CDR1 and CDR2: SGHVS, FNYEAQ. The CDR3 DNA sequence: TGTGCCAGCAGCTTAGCGCCAGGCTATGGCTACACCTTC. Its translation: CASSLAPGYGYTF.

Only one count was recorded for this clonotype. The chain has TRBV25-1 and TRBJ2-2; 10 bases agree with TRBD2. The CDR3 spans 14 residues. From germline, CDR1 is MGHDK and CDR2 SYGVNS. With 8 bases clipped from V and 6 bases from J, the junction kept 6 bases outside the gene matches. The CDR3 bases are TGTGCCAGCGGTGGAGCGGGGGGGGCCGGGGAGCTGTTTTTT. Residues: CASGGAGGAGELFF.

This clonotype was counted at least ten times. The V call is TRBV12-3 or TRBV12-4, the J call TRBJ1-2, with a possible D match to TRBD1 (5 bases). The CDR3 has 16 residues. V shed 3 bases and J shed 0 bases, with 14 bases lying between them. The CDR3 loop is CASSLQRGEANYGYTF. In nucleotides, the CDR3 is TGTGCCAGCAGTTTGCAGCGGGGGGAAGCTAACTATGGCTACACCTTC.

The rearrangement joins TRBV19 to TRBJ2-7; no firm D call. Germline CDR1 LNHDA, CDR2 SQIVND (reference sequence). V was pared by 2 bases and J by 4 bases, with 12 bases between. This CDR3 comprises 14 residues. The CDR3: CASSISVSRYEQYF. The CDR3, as DNA: TGTGCCAGTAGTATAAGTGTTAGCCGTTACGAGCAGTACTTC.

This clonotype was observed a single time. V and J are TRBV2 and TRBJ1-6, with a tentative D call TRBD1 (5 bases). Germline CDR1 and CDR2: SNHLY and FYNNEI. CDR3 length: 16 residues. The V and J ends lost 6 bases and 0 bases respectively, with 12 bases between them. The CDR3 DNA reads as TGTGCCAGCAGGGCGGGGGGGAGCTCCTATAATTCACCCCTCCACTTT. Its protein is CASRAGGSSYNSPLHF.

Many counts were recorded for this clonotype. V and J are TRBV6-5 and TRBJ2-7; D is uncertain. Germline lookup yields CDR1 MNHEY and CDR2 SVGAGI. V lost 4 bases, J lost 5 bases, and 6 bases lay in between. The CDR3 consists of 11 residues. In nucleotides, the CDR3 is TGTGCCAGCAGTTTTTCAGACGAGCAGTACTTC. It specifies CASSFSDEQYF.

This clonotype came up many times. This sequence joins TRBV12-3 or TRBV12-4 and TRBJ2-3; D gene ambiguous. The CDR3 extends over 15 amino acids. V was cut by 6 bases and J by 1 base, with 14 bases left in between. The CDR3 bases are TGTGCCAGCAGCCTATCTCCTGGGGGCACAGATACGCAGTATTTT. Protein: CASSLSPGGTDTQYF.

V is TRBV6-5 and J is TRBJ1-1; tentatively, D is TRBD1 (5 bases). The CDR3 is 15 amino acids. The V end lost 0 bases, the J end lost 0 bases, and 8 bases lay between the germline ends. CDR1 is MNHEY, CDR2 SVGAGI, per germline. CDR3 coding DNA: TGTGCCAGCAGTTACTCTGGACACCTGAACACTGAAGCTTTCTTT. It translates to CASSYSGHLNTEAFF.

This clonotype was seen ten or more times. The chain combines TRBV18 with TRBJ2-1, with 10 bases that match TRBD2. The CDR3 runs to 13 residues. Germline V gene data show CDR1 as KGHSH and CDR2 as LQKENI. V lost 3 bases and J lost 12; bases outside the gene matches: 5. CDR3 residues: CASSPKREGSQFF. CDR3 nucleotides: TGTGCCAGCTCACCGAAGCGGGAGGGCTCGCAGTTCTTC. Full variable domain (rest looked up from reference TRBV18 and TRBJ2-1): NAGVMQNPRHLVRRRGQEARLRCSPMKGHSHVYWYRQLPEEGLKFMVYLQKENIIDESGMPKERFSAEFPKEGPSILRIQQVVRGDSAAYFCASSPKREGSQFFGPGTRLTVL.

The chain joins TRBV11-2 to TRBJ1-6; TRBD1 aligns across 7 bases. This CDR3 contains 14 residues. The junction had 7 bases not matched to a gene; V was cut back by 5 bases and J by 9 bases. Germline V lookup: CDR1 SGHAT, CDR2 FQNNGV. The CDR3 DNA reads TGTGCCAGCAGCCCCACAGGGGAGAGTTCACCCCTCCACTTT. Amino acid sequence: CASSPTGESSPLHF. The full variable domain, completed using reference TRBV11-2 and TRBJ1-6, is EAGVAQSPRYKIIEKRQSVAFWCNPISGHATLYWYQQILGQGPKLLIQFQNNGVVDDSQLPKDRFSAERLKGVDSTLKIQPAKLEDSAVYLCASSPTGESSPLHFGNGTRLTVT.

This clonotype was detected many times. The chain combines TRBV7-8 with TRBJ2-3, with D possibly TRBD2 on 5 matching bases. Germline-derived CDR1 and CDR2 are SGHVS and FQNEAQ. The CDR3 runs to 13 residues. V shed 5 bases and J shed 0 bases, with 6 bases lying between them. The CDR3 nucleotides read TGTGCCAGCAGCCGGACTAGCACAGATACGCAGTATTTT. Translation gives CASSRTSTDTQYF.

The V call is TRBV5-1, the J call TRBJ2-5; TRBD2 agrees at 9 bases. The length of the CDR3 is 17 residues. In germline, CDR1 is SGHRS, CDR2 YFSETQ. Unmatched junction bases numbered 7, after V lost 0 bases and J lost 1 base. CDR3 sequence reads: CASSLELSGGPQETQYF. CDR3 DNA sequence: TGCGCCAGCAGCTTGGAGCTGAGCGGGGGGCCCCAAGAGACCCAGTACTTC. Together with reference TRBV5-1 and TRBJ2-5, the CDR3 gives the full variable domain: KAGVTQTPRYLIKTRGQQVTLSCSPISGHRSVSWYQQTPGQGLQFLFEYFSETQRNKGNFPGRFSGRQFSNSRSEMNVSTLELGDSALYLCASSLELSGGPQETQYFGPGTRLLVL.

This clonotype was picked up many times. J is TRBJ1-1 and V is TRBV10-3; TRBD1 agrees at 7 bases. Germline V gives CDR1 ENHRY, CDR2 SYGVKD. J lost 3 bases, V lost 10 bases, and 8 bases had no gene match. CDR3 length: 13 residues. CDR3 bases: TGTGCCACAACGGGGACAGTTGACACTGAAGCTTTCTTT. Encoded protein: CATTGTVDTEAFF.

The chain carries TRBV2 and TRBJ1-3, with D possibly being TRBD1 (6 bases). The V gene lost 2 bases and the J gene lost 2 bases, with 13 bases spanning the gap. CDR3 length: 16 residues. CDR1 is SNHLY and CDR2 is FYNNEI in the germline V gene. This chain's CDR3 is CASSESLSGAGNTIYF. CDR3 DNA: TGTGCCAGCAGTGAAAGTTTGTCAGGGGCTGGAAACACCATATATTTT.